What follows are 30 T cell receptor beta chains derived from one specimen sequenced in a study of T cell responses to AZD1222 COVID-19 vaccine (dated by TCRdb to the early 2020s). The time point label on this specimen signifies: baseline before first vaccination. The protocol used for the library was the immunoSEQ multiplex PCR assay. TCRdb took over this immuneACCESS table, retaining in-frame rearrangements with V and J assigned. Such tables are incomplete; in checked studies, under half of the missing clones stem from an unresolved V gene, and the remainder is unexplained. In all, the sample holds some 140,000 clones, and 85% to 95% of those were seen once. Approximately 2.8% of the sample rests with the top ten. The material was peripheral blood, obtained on day 0 of AZD1222 vaccination. The source is an adult in good health.

The chain couples TRBV28 to TRBJ2-7; 7 bases fit TRBD1. The CDR3 loop spans 13 amino acids. Germline V CDR1 and CDR2: MDHEN, SYDVKM. V lost 4 bases, J lost 6 bases, and 6 bases stayed unmatched. The CDR3 sequence is CASSSPDRAEQYF. CDR3 in DNA: TGTGCCAGCAGTTCACCAGACAGGGCCGAGCAGTACTTC.

The chain joins TRBV10-1 to TRBJ2-2, with D perhaps TRBD1 (6 bases). The CDR3 is 19 residues long. V lost 2 bases and J 1 base, leaving 20 bases between the germline ends. Per the germline V gene, CDR1 is WNHNN and CDR2 is SYGVQD (reference sequence). The CDR3: CASSESGFLGQLNTGELFF. The DNA for the CDR3 is TGCGCCAGCAGTGAGAGCGGCTTTTTGGGACAACTGAACACCGGGGAGCTGTTTTTT.

The chain carries TRBV28 and TRBJ1-5; D gene ambiguous. The CDR3 is 17 amino acids. The V gene's germline CDR1 is MDHEN and CDR2 SYDVKM. Trimming left V 7 bases short and J 2 bases short, with 21 bases between. The CDR3 sequence: CASNNNPGRFGNQPQHF. In DNA form, the CDR3 reads TGTGCCAGCAACAATAATCCCGGGAGATTCGGCAATCAGCCCCAGCATTTT. The entire variable domain, with the rest obtained from reference TRBV28 and TRBJ1-5, is as follows: DVKVTQSSRYLVKRTGEKVFLECVQDMDHENMFWYRQDPGLGLRLIYFSYDVKMKEKGDIPEGYSVSREKKERFSLILESASTNQTSMYLCASNNNPGRFGNQPQHFGDGTRLSIL.

This clone was detected once. The rearrangement links TRBV6-5 to TRBJ2-1, with 10 positions matching TRBD2. Per germline, CDR1 MNHEY and CDR2 SVGAGI. V was clipped by 4 bases and J by 3 bases; unmatched bases: 3. The CDR3 contains 15 residues. CDR3 nucleotides: TGTGCCAGCAGTTTCCTAGCGGGAGTCTACAATGAGCAGTTCTTC. The encoded protein is CASSFLAGVYNEQFF.

The chain joins TRBV11-3 to TRBJ2-7; 7 nucleotides agree with TRBD2. The junction had 4 bases not matched to a gene; V was cut back by 0 bases and J by 2 bases. From germline, CDR1 is SGHNT and CDR2 YENEEA. This CDR3 is built from 15 residues. CDR3 protein: CASSLDMAGAYEQYF. CDR3 bases: TGTGCCAGCAGCTTAGATATGGCGGGAGCCTACGAGCAGTACTTC. The complete variable domain, with remaining parts taken from reference TRBV11-3 and TRBJ2-7, reads EAGVVQSPRYKIIEKKQPVAFWCNPISGHNTLYWYLQNLGQGPELLIRYENEEAVDDSQLPKDRFSAERLKGVDSTLKIQPAELGDSAVYLCASSLDMAGAYEQYFGPGTRLTVT.

V usage is TRBV28 and J usage is TRBJ2-7; a weak D match, TRBD1 (6 bases). V lost 4 bases and J lost 6, with 16 bases in between. Germline V gene data show CDR1 as MDHEN and CDR2 as SYDVKM. The CDR3 length is 14 residues. The CDR3, as DNA: TGTGCCAGCAGTTCTCCGGGACACTTGGCCGAGCAGTACTTC. This gives the protein CASSSPGHLAEQYF. Variable domain in full (rest from reference TRBV28 and TRBJ2-7): DVKVTQSSRYLVKRTGEKVFLECVQDMDHENMFWYRQDPGLGLRLIYFSYDVKMKEKGDIPEGYSVSREKKERFSLILESASTNQTSMYLCASSSPGHLAEQYFGPGTRLTVT.

The chain recombines TRBV13 with TRBJ2-2, with D possibly being TRBD2 (6 bases). Trimming stripped 3 bases from V and 7 bases from J, with 12 bases between. CDR3 length: 14 amino acids. Germline CDR1 is PRHDT and CDR2 is FYEKMQ (reference sequence). In nucleotides, the CDR3 is TGTGCCAGCAGCTTCGGAGGGACGGGCGGGGAGCTGTTTTTT. Translation gives CASSFGGTGGELFF. Looking up the rest from reference TRBV13 and TRBJ2-2 gives the full variable domain: AAGVIQSPRHLIKEKRETATLKCYPIPRHDTVYWYQQGPGQDPQFLISFYEKMQSDKGSIPDRFSAQQFSDYHSELNMSSLELGDSALYFCASSFGGTGGELFFGEGSRLTVL.

This chain uses TRBV2 with TRBJ1-2, with a possible D match to TRBD1 (6 bases). Trimming shortened V by 3 bases and J by 4 bases, and 12 bases separated the two germline ends. This CDR3 has 14 residues. CDR1 and CDR2 (germline): SNHLY, FYNNEI. Here the CDR3 DNA reads TGTGCCAGCAGTGACCGGGGGGCGTTCTATGGCTACACCTTC. This translates into CASSDRGAFYGYTF.

This chain connects TRBV30 to TRBJ1-5, with D possibly matching TRBD1 (5 bases). Trimming stripped 5 bases from V and 4 bases from J, with 9 bases between. The CDR3 runs to 12 residues. Germline assignment: CDR1 GTSNPN and CDR2 SVGIG (reference sequence). CDR3 amino acids: CAWGGANQPQHF. CDR3 coding DNA: TGTGCCTGGGGGGGAGCTAATCAGCCCCAGCATTTT.

The chain employs TRBV28 and TRBJ2-7; 8 positions agree with TRBD1. This CDR3 has 12 amino acids. The V gene's germline CDR1 is MDHEN and CDR2 SYDVKM. J lost 5 bases, V lost 4 bases, and 1 base had no gene match. The CDR3 DNA reads TGTGCCAGCAGTTGGACAGGGAACGAGCAGTACTTC. This translates into CASSWTGNEQYF.

The V and J genes are TRBV4-1 and TRBJ1-3; D gene uncertain. Deletions cut 1 base from V and 0 bases from J, with 13 bases between. This CDR3 is built from 17 residues. Germline V gives CDR1 MGHRA, CDR2 YSYEKL. CDR3 protein: CASSQAVALPSGNTIYF. In DNA form, the CDR3 reads TGCGCCAGCAGCCAAGCAGTCGCCTTACCCTCTGGAAACACCATATATTTT.

V and J are TRBV12-3 or TRBV12-4 and TRBJ1-5, with D possibly matching TRBD1 (5 bases). CDR3 length: 13 residues. V shed 7 bases and J shed 5 bases, with 12 bases lying between them. The CDR3 sequence: CASTYGAYQPQHF. Written as DNA, the CDR3 is TGTGCCAGCACCTACGGGGCTTATCAGCCCCAGCATTTT.

This clone was seen once. The rearrangement links TRBV6-5 to TRBJ2-5, with 10 bases matching TRBD1. In germline, CDR1 is MNHEY, CDR2 SVGAGI. V lost 3 bases to trimming and J lost 1 base; unmatched junction nucleotides: 2. This CDR3 contains 15 residues. The CDR3 reads CASSYRDRGQETQYF. DNA of the CDR3: TGTGCCAGCAGTTATAGGGACAGGGGCCAAGAGACCCAGTACTTC.

This rearrangement joins TRBV10-2 to TRBJ1-1, with D possibly matching TRBD1 (5 bases). The germline V and J ends were trimmed by 3 bases and 4 bases, with 9 bases remaining between them. CDR3 size: 13 residues. The germline gives CDR1 WSHSY, CDR2 SAAADI. DNA for the CDR3: TGCGCCAGCAGTGATGGGGGGAGCACTGAAGCTTTCTTT. Translation: CASSDGGSTEAFF.

The CDR3 bases are TGTGCCAGCAGCTTAAGATTCGACAGGGGTAATTCACCCCTCCACTTT. Amino acids: CASSLRFDRGNSPLHF. The chain is built from TRBV11-3 and TRBJ1-6; 8 bases line up with TRBD1. The CDR3 runs 16 residues. With V trimmed by 2 bases and J by 6 bases, 6 bases remained unmatched. Germline V gene sequence: CDR1 SGHNT, CDR2 YENEEA.

This clone was observed a single time. The V and J genes are TRBV9 and TRBJ2-3, with 11 bases fitting TRBD1. There are 16 residues in the CDR3. V lost 4 bases and J lost 2; bases outside the gene matches: 6. The germline V gene encodes CDR1 SGDLS and CDR2 YYNGEE. CDR3: CASSSRDRGNTDTQYF. The CDR3 coding sequence is TGTGCCAGCAGCTCCCGGGACAGGGGGAACACAGATACGCAGTATTTT.

The CDR3 nucleotides read TGTGCCTGGAAAGTACGGGGTTCCTACAATGAGCAGTTCTTC. It specifies CAWKVRGSYNEQFF. The chain recombines TRBV30 with TRBJ2-1; weak D call: TRBD2 (5 bases). CDR1 and CDR2 from the germline V gene are GTSNPN and SVGIG (reference sequence). The CDR3 is made up of 14 amino acids. Trimming took off 4 bases at V and 1 base at J, with 11 bases between the two ends.

The chain couples TRBV30 to TRBJ2-5; D is unclear. This CDR3 region has 15 residues. Germline V CDR1 and CDR2: GTSNPN, SVGIG (reference sequence). The V end lost 0 bases, the J end lost 7 bases, and 18 bases lay between the germline ends. The CDR3 spells CAWSVGQNFIGTQYF. CDR3 nucleotide sequence: TGTGCCTGGAGTGTAGGGCAGAACTTCATAGGGACCCAGTACTTC. Drawing the rest from reference TRBV30 and TRBJ2-5, the complete variable domain is SQTIHQWPATLVQPVGSPLSLECTVEGTSNPNLYWYRQAAGRGLQLLFYSVGIGQISSEVPQNLSASRPQDRQFILSSKKLLLSDSGFYLCAWSVGQNFIGTQYFGPGTRLLVL.

In nucleotides, the CDR3 is TGTGCCAGCAGCAAAGGGGGGGCGATTCCGAATTCACCCCTCCACTTT. It specifies CASSKGGAIPNSPLHF. The chain carries TRBV21-1 and TRBJ1-6. TRBV21-1 is a pseudogene segment. The CDR3 covers 16 residues.

The gene calls are TRBV19 and TRBJ1-2; D remains unclear. The germline V gene has CDR1 LNHDA and CDR2 SQIVND (reference sequence). Between the trimmed V and J ends, which lost 3 bases and 8 bases, there was a span of 7 bases. The CDR3 loop spans 11 amino acids. The CDR3 sequence: CASSIGRGYTF. The CDR3 region has the DNA TGTGCCAGTAGTATTGGGAGGGGCTACACCTTC.

The CDR3 spells CASSLGWVRGLKNEQYF. In DNA form, the CDR3 reads TGCGCCAGCAGCTTGGGCTGGGTCAGGGGGCTGAAGAACGAGCAGTACTTC. The rearrangement joins TRBV5-1 to TRBJ2-7, with TRBD1 matching 8 bases. Per the germline V gene, CDR1 is SGHRS and CDR2 is YFSETQ. This CDR3 contains 17 residues. V was pared by 0 bases and J by 5 bases, with 13 bases of the junction left unmatched.

V is TRBV9 and J is TRBJ1-1; D possibly corresponds to TRBD1 (6 bases). The CDR3 consists of 15 residues. The germline V and J ends were trimmed by 3 bases and 2 bases, with 14 bases remaining between them. CDR1 is SGDLS and CDR2 is YYNGEE in the germline V gene. CDR3 residues: CASSAGGSRNTEAFF. In nucleotides, the CDR3 is TGTGCCAGCAGCGCGGGGGGCAGCCGAAACACTGAAGCTTTCTTT.

The V and J genes are TRBV5-1 and TRBJ2-3; 10 bases map to TRBD2. From germline, CDR1 is SGHRS and CDR2 YFSETQ. This CDR3 is built from 15 residues. The junction had 3 bases not matched to a gene; V was cut back by 1 base and J by 4 bases. As DNA, the CDR3 is TGCGCCAGCAGCTTGAAGCGGGGGGGCCCAGATACGCAGTATTTT. This codes for CASSLKRGGPDTQYF. Using reference TRBV5-1 and TRBJ2-3 for the parts outside the CDR3, the full variable domain is KAGVTQTPRYLIKTRGQQVTLSCSPISGHRSVSWYQQTPGQGLQFLFEYFSETQRNKGNFPGRFSGRQFSNSRSEMNVSTLELGDSALYLCASSLKRGGPDTQYFGPGTRLTVL.

The chain carries TRBV7-3 and TRBJ2-2; perhaps TRBD2 as D (6 bases). CDR1 and CDR2 (germline): SGHTA, FQGTGA. V dropped 2 bases and J dropped 6 bases, with 16 bases sitting between them. The CDR3 covers 16 residues. The CDR3, as DNA: TGTGCCAGCAGCTTAGGGGGGACCGGGAGAGCCGGGGAGCTGTTTTTT. Translating gives CASSLGGTGRAGELFF.

This clone appeared a single time. This chain joins TRBV6-5 and TRBJ1-6; D might be TRBD1 (5 bases). This CDR3 has 14 residues. CDR1 is MNHEY and CDR2 is SVGAGI in the germline V gene. V gave up 4 bases and J gave up 11 bases, with 15 bases separating them. In DNA form, the CDR3 reads TGTGCCAGCAGTTCCACTCTCCGGGACGCACCCCTCCACTTT. Protein sequence: CASSSTLRDAPLHF.

The V gene is TRBV28, the J gene TRBJ2-1, with 7 bases identical to TRBD1. Trimming at V came to 6 bases and at J to 3 bases, leaving 11 bases not matched to a gene. Looked up from germline, CDR1 is MDHEN and CDR2 is SYDVKM. This CDR3 has 16 residues. The CDR3 spells CASSPPEGALYNEQFF. The CDR3 region has the DNA TGTGCCAGCAGCCCCCCCGAGGGGGCCCTCTACAATGAGCAGTTCTTC.

V gene TRBV18 combines with J gene TRBJ1-2; maybe TRBD1 (6 bases). From germline, CDR1 is KGHSH and CDR2 LQKENI. The CDR3 is made up of 14 amino acids. V lost 1 base and J 5 bases, leaving 11 bases between the germline ends. CDR3 sequence: CASSPQGGGYGYTF. CDR3 bases: TGTGCCAGCTCACCACAGGGGGGCGGTTATGGCTACACCTTC.

The chain employs TRBV7-2 and TRBJ2-3; possibly TRBD2 for D (5 bases). Trimming stripped 5 bases from V and 8 bases from J, with 17 bases between. The germline gives CDR1 SGHTA, CDR2 FQGNSA. CDR3 length: 14 residues. The CDR3 coding sequence is TGTGCCAGCAGCCCGGACTGGGGTAGTGCTACGCAGTATTTT. Its translation: CASSPDWGSATQYF.

The gene calls are TRBV5-1 and TRBJ1-6; perhaps TRBD1 as D (5 bases). The V end lost 3 bases, the J end lost 8 bases, and 24 bases lay between the germline ends. The CDR3 length is 18 residues. Germline values: CDR1 SGHRS, CDR2 YFSETQ. The DNA of the CDR3 is TGCGCCAGCAGCTCCCCCCTCGGGGGTACTTCGGGAGATTCACCCCTCCACTTT. It encodes CASSSPLGGTSGDSPLHF.

The V and J genes are TRBV7-6 and TRBJ2-2; 8 nucleotides match TRBD1. This CDR3 has 16 residues. CDR1 SGHVS and CDR2 FNYEAQ come from the germline V gene. V shed 5 bases, J shed 7 bases, and the junction held 12 bases outside the gene matches. The CDR3 DNA reads as TGTGCCAGCAGCAGCCCGGGACAGGTTTCCCTCGGGGAGCTGTTTTTT. It is translated as CASSSPGQVSLGELFF.